The present T cell receptor beta chain was sequenced within a study of vaccination and CD4 T cells after COVID-19. Study-wide background: Convalescent donors: six male, four female; seven Caucasian, two Asian, one multiracial, two Hispanic. Cells were stimulated with overlapping spike peptides from SARS-CoV-2, HCoV-NL63, HCoV-OC43 and HCoV-229E.

The treatment: approximately 11-day PBMC culture with coronavirus spike peptide pools or control peptides (ViraFEST assay). Fresh IL-2 medium replaced half the culture medium on days 3 and 7. The study's findings and limits: A median approximately 86% of convalescent patients' SARS-CoV-2-reactive clones emerged only after vaccination.

A word on this clonotype: Antigen specificity is unknown.

The V and J ends lost 5 bases and 6 bases, in that order; junction bases with no gene match: 9. Germline CDR1 reads SEHNR; CDR2 reads FQNEAQ (reference sequence). This CDR3 has 15 residues. With the Oncomine TCR Beta short-read assay, DNA from cultured CD4+ T cells was sequenced. Via MiXCR, TCRdb re-called the PCR reads, giving one row per CDR3 protein. The sample yields 9,900 or so distinct CDR3 sequences, roughly 25% seen once. The TCR was taken from a human donor who received a COVID-19 vaccine. The rearrangement links TRBV7-9 to TRBJ2-7; 11 bases line up with TRBD2. Sequencing was performed on CD4+ T cells from blood, cultured in vitro, taken before SARS-CoV-2 vaccination. CDR3 sequence: CASSRLTSGVGEQYF. The CDR3 nucleotides are TGTGCCAGCAGCCGCCTGACTAGCGGGGTTGGCGAGCAGTACTTC.